This T cell receptor (beta chain) was identified during a study of shared clonotypes between healthy human individuals. Comments on this clone: No antigen is known for it.

Combination of CD45RO+ cells with CCR7-negative CD45RA+ TemRA cells was used for CD8 memory. The assay used deep level. Profiling relied on immunoSEQ multiplex PCR, and the TCRdb table lists in-frame clones only, not all of them. Among over 75,000 clones listed, almost 70% were seen once. The study's findings and limits: A handful of donors showed sharing of 4.5% to 6% of naive CD4 clonotypes. The study's rarefaction showed incomplete sorted-subset sequencing despite large depth.

This CDR3 comprises 16 residues. The V gene's germline CDR1 is SQVTM and CDR2 ANQGSEA. V lost 0 bases, J lost 2 bases, and 11 bases lay in between. The chain is built from TRBV29-1 and TRBJ2-6, with a weak D call TRBD2 (6 bases). The specimen was memory CD8+ T cells sorted from blood. Specified subset: CD45RO+ cells pooled with CCR7-negative TemRA cells. The sequence came from a man in his thirties or forties in good health. This CDR3 reads CSVEDRGIAGANVLTF. Written as DNA, the CDR3 is TGCAGCGTTGAAGATCGGGGGATAGCTGGGGCCAACGTCCTGACTTTC.